This T cell receptor beta chain appears in the sequencing data of a study of cytomegalovirus exposure and HLA in healthy donors. Study outcomes and limitations: With high specificity and sensitivity, the classifier reportedly diagnosed cytomegalovirus status. A later analysis reportedly found that, within productive TCRs, an Asian-associated ancestry cluster had fewer N-insertions than the mean observed across the approximately 600 donors.

Researchers ran the PCR with 60 Vbeta and 13 Jbeta primers. Sequencing used immunoSEQ multiplex PCR; TCRdb keeps in-frame clones, though not all of them. The table lists roughly 140,000 clones, over 60% of them singletons. Germline CDR1 and CDR2: LNHNV and YYDKDF (reference sequence). Germline trimming cut 6 bases from V and 4 bases from J; bases unmatched to any gene: 12. There are 17 residues in the CDR3. Concerning this clone itself: Its antigen is not identified.

The clonotype originates from a male donor in good health and CMV-seronegative. This chain connects TRBV15 to TRBJ1-2; 12 bases map to TRBD1. Sequencing used PBMCs. CDR3 nucleotides: TGTGCCACCAGGTGGGACAGGGGGCCCCGTGATATCTATGGCTACACCTTC. Protein: CATRWDRGPRDIYGYTF.